The 10 T cell receptor beta chains in this list originate from one sample, sequenced in a study of Graves' ophthalmopathy and Graves' hyperthyroidism. RNA transcripts yielded amplified TCR beta CDR3 regions. First-round RT-PCR relied on HTBI primers, and a second-round multiplex PCR came next. TCRdb called the multiplex PCR reads again in MiXCR, with one record for every CDR3 protein. This sample has approximately 210,000 distinct CDR3 sequences, with 20% to 25% found just once. The sequencing input was peripheral blood. The source of these receptors is a woman in her 50s with Graves' ophthalmopathy.

The CDR3 DNA follows: TGTGCCAGCAGACAACGGATCGCAGGGTTAGGTAGCAATCAGCCCCAGCATTTT. It yields the protein CASRQRIAGLGSNQPQHF. This chain joins TRBV6-2 or TRBV6-3 and TRBJ1-5; tentatively, D is TRBD1 (5 bases). CDR3 length: 18 residues. V dropped 6 bases and J dropped 0 bases, with 21 bases sitting between them. Germline-derived CDR1 and CDR2 are MNHEY and SVGEGT.

This clonotype was seen at least ten times. V gene TRBV29-1 combines with J gene TRBJ2-7, with 8 bases matching TRBD2. The CDR3 sequence is 14 residues long. Germline CDR1 SQVTM, CDR2 ANQGSEA. The ends lost 4 bases at V and 6 bases at J; junction bases unmatched: 11. CDR3 sequence reads: CSVVAGGQGTEQYF. The CDR3 DNA follows: TGCAGCGTTGTCGCGGGAGGACAAGGGACCGAGCAGTACTTC.

On this clonotype itself: A much larger clone differs from this one at a single base, so this may be a read error. This chain uses TRBV28 with TRBJ2-7, with no clear D. In germline, CDR1 is MDHEN, CDR2 SYDVKM. The CDR3 runs to 12 residues. This chain's CDR3 is CASREVVYKQYF. The CDR3 DNA follows: TGTGCCAGCAGGGAAGTGGTCTACAAGCAGTACTTC.

This clonotype has ten or more counts. This chain uses TRBV5-1 with TRBJ2-5, with D hard to call. Germline V gene data show CDR1 as SGHRS and CDR2 as YFSETQ. CDR3 length equals 12 residues. Trimming shortened V by 4 bases and J by 4 bases, and 8 bases separated the two germline ends. The CDR3 bases are TGCGCCAGCAGCCACGCTAGAGAGACCCAGTACTTC. Its translation: CASSHARETQYF.

This clonotype has a count of ten or more. The chain is built from TRBV19 and TRBJ2-2, with D possibly being TRBD1 or TRBD2 (7 bases each). Trimming stripped 0 bases from V and 6 bases from J, with 14 bases between. Germline CDR1 reads LNHDA; CDR2 reads SQIVND (reference sequence). The CDR3 loop spans 16 amino acids. The CDR3 region is CASSIEGGGAPGELFF. The CDR3, as DNA: TGTGCCAGTAGTATAGAGGGAGGGGGCGCTCCCGGGGAGCTGTTTTTT.

V usage is TRBV6-2 or TRBV6-3 and J usage is TRBJ2-2, with a weak D call TRBD2 (5 bases). V lost 8 bases to trimming and J lost 2 bases, with 24 bases between them. The V gene's germline CDR1 is MNHEY and CDR2 SVGEGT. This CDR3 has 18 amino acids. CDR3 in amino acids: CASPPRETSAFNTGELFF. In DNA form, the CDR3 reads TGTGCCAGCCCCCCGAGGGAAACGAGCGCCTTCAACACCGGGGAGCTGTTTTTT.

This clonotype was picked up many times. The chain couples TRBV28 to TRBJ2-7; 7 bases line up with TRBD1. With 6 bases clipped from V and 3 bases from J, the junction kept 11 bases outside the gene matches. Germline CDR1 MDHEN, CDR2 SYDVKM. The CDR3 extends over 15 amino acids. The CDR3, as DNA: TGTGCCAGCAGCTCCATTGGGACAGCAAACTACGAGCAGTACTTC. This gives the protein CASSSIGTANYEQYF. Full variable domain (remainder filled in from reference TRBV28 and TRBJ2-7): DVKVTQSSRYLVKRTGEKVFLECVQDMDHENMFWYRQDPGLGLRLIYFSYDVKMKEKGDIPEGYSVSREKKERFSLILESASTNQTSMYLCASSSIGTANYEQYFGPGTRLTVT.

The chain couples TRBV12-3 or TRBV12-4 to TRBJ1-1; 7 bases align to TRBD1. The CDR3 has 14 residues. The V and J ends lost 3 bases and 4 bases, in that order; junction bases with no gene match: 5. The CDR3 nucleotides read TGTGCCAGCAGTTTGAAGGGGGCCATCACTGAAGCTTTCTTT. This codes for CASSLKGAITEAFF.

In its sample, this clonotype was seen a few times. This rearrangement joins TRBV11-1 to TRBJ2-3; 9 bases agree with TRBD1. Germline lookup yields CDR1 SGHAT and CDR2 FQDESV (reference sequence). Trimming at V came to 5 bases and at J to 3 bases, leaving 12 bases not matched to a gene. The CDR3 totals 17 residues. Written as DNA, the CDR3 is TGTGCCAGCAGCCTCAACCTTCGGACAGGGGTAACAGATACGCAGTATTTT. Translation gives CASSLNLRTGVTDTQYF. The full variable domain, completed using reference TRBV11-1 and TRBJ2-3, is EAEVAQSPRYKITEKSQAVAFWCDPISGHATLYWYRQILGQGPELLVQFQDESVVDDSQLPKDRFSAERLKGVDSTLKIQPAELGDSAMYLCASSLNLRTGVTDTQYFGPGTRLTVL.

At least ten counts were recorded for this clonotype. The chain recombines TRBV6-1 with TRBJ1-1, with D hard to call. The V end was cut by 5 bases, the J end by 0 bases, with 10 bases between. Germline CDR1 and CDR2: MNHNS and SASEGT. The CDR3 totals 14 residues. The CDR3 sequence: CASSPLGMNTEAFF. In nucleotides, the CDR3 is TGTGCCAGCAGTCCCCTAGGTATGAACACTGAAGCTTTCTTT.